Below, one T cell receptor beta chain is given with its context. The assay was immunoSEQ multiplex PCR, and TCRdb's table has in-frame clones only and misses some. Of roughly 61,000 clones detected, about 90% appear once; the ten largest clones hold roughly 21%. The CDR3 length is 13 residues. Per germline, CDR1 SGHNT and CDR2 YENEEA. The V gene end was trimmed by 3 bases and the J gene end by 10 bases; junction bases not matched to a gene: 5. These data belong to a study of OX40 agonist ivuxolimab in advanced cancers. The chain couples TRBV11-3 to TRBJ2-1, with 8 bases aligning to TRBD1. The source material was CD4+ or CD8+ T cells sorted from blood, sampled in a trial of the OX40 agonist ivuxolimab. The sequence came from an adult with an advanced solid tumor such as melanoma, head and neck, liver or kidney cancer. The CDR3 DNA reads TGTGCCAGCAGCTTGATACAGGGGGGAGAGCAGTTCTTC. It is translated as CASSLIQGGEQFF.